The 21 T cell receptor beta chains given below trace back to one sample, sequenced in a study of T cells in Graves' hyperthyroidism and ophthalmopathy. Amplification targeted TCR beta CDR3 regions from RNA transcripts. HTBI primers drove first-round RT-PCR of the TCR CDR3. Via MiXCR, TCRdb re-called the multiplex PCR reads, giving one row per CDR3 protein. Of approximately 600,000 distinct CDR3 sequences listed, less than 25% are singletons. The specimen was blood. Receptors originate from a man younger than 45 with Graves' ophthalmopathy.

The table lists this clonotype with many counts. This chain uses TRBV28 with TRBJ2-7; D possibly corresponds to TRBD2 (5 bases). The CDR3 runs 12 residues. CDR1 is MDHEN, CDR2 SYDVKM, per germline. V was clipped by 4 bases and J by 2 bases, with 6 bases between them. Here the CDR3 DNA reads TGTGCCAGCAGTTCCGGGGCCTACGAGCAGTACTTC. It codes for CASSSGAYEQYF.

This chain joins TRBV5-1 and TRBJ1-1; 7 bases align to TRBD1. Germline V gene sequence: CDR1 SGHRS, CDR2 YFSETQ. The trim removed 0 bases at V and 0 bases at J, leaving 2 bases unmatched. CDR3 length equals 15 residues. CDR3 in amino acids: CASSLVGQVNTEAFF. The CDR3 DNA follows: TGCGCCAGCAGCTTGGTTGGACAGGTGAACACTGAAGCTTTCTTT. The full variable domain, rest sourced from reference TRBV5-1 and TRBJ1-1, is KAGVTQTPRYLIKTRGQQVTLSCSPISGHRSVSWYQQTPGQGLQFLFEYFSETQRNKGNFPGRFSGRQFSNSRSEMNVSTLELGDSALYLCASSLVGQVNTEAFFGQGTRLTVV.

This clonotype appeared a few times. One end of the junction varies from germline; a read error may be responsible. V gene TRBV7-2 combines with J gene TRBJ1-1; 8 nucleotides line up with TRBD1. This CDR3 has 15 residues. Germline V gene sequence: CDR1 SGHTA, CDR2 FQGNSA. CDR3 nucleotide sequence: TGCGCCAGCAGCTTGGCCGGGACAGGGAACACTGAAGCTTTCTTT. Protein sequence: CASSLAGTGNTEAFF.

The J gene is TRBJ2-7, the V gene TRBV24-1, with unresolved D. CDR3 length: 13 residues. The germline CDR1 and CDR2 sequences are KGHDR and SFDVKD. Trimming removed 6 bases at V and 2 bases at J, with 10 bases between. The CDR3 loop is CATSSSYPYEQYF. As DNA, the CDR3 is TGTGCCACCAGTTCATCCTACCCCTACGAGCAGTACTTC.

This clonotype was recorded a few times. V and J are TRBV5-1 and TRBJ2-5; TRBD1 agrees at 8 bases. Germline-derived CDR1 and CDR2 are SGHRS and YFSETQ. This CDR3 has 15 residues. J lost 1 base, V lost 0 bases, and 2 bases had no gene match. CDR3 protein: CASSLDGQGQETQYF. CDR3 DNA: TGCGCCAGCAGCTTGGATGGACAGGGCCAAGAGACCCAGTACTTC.

The chain uses TRBV6-6 and TRBJ2-7, with no clear D. Looked up from germline, CDR1 is MNHNY and CDR2 is SVGAGI (reference sequence). The length of the CDR3 is 14 residues. Trimming left V 0 bases short and J 0 bases short, with 6 bases between. In nucleotides, the CDR3 is TGTGCCAGCAGTTACTCTAAAGCCTCCTACGAGCAGTACTTC. This sequence encodes CASSYSKASYEQYF.

There are a few counts of this clonotype. V gene TRBV6-1 combines with J gene TRBJ2-3; 10 bases line up with TRBD1. With V trimmed by 2 bases and J by 7 bases, 6 bases remained unmatched. Germline-derived CDR1 and CDR2 are MNHNS and SASEGT. This CDR3 has 15 residues. The DNA of the CDR3 is TGTGCCAGCAGTGAATGGACAGGGGGGGCGTATACGCAGTATTTT. Protein product: CASSEWTGGAYTQYF.

This clonotype was counted at least ten times. The V and J genes are TRBV3-1 and TRBJ1-2; D is uncertain. Per germline, CDR1 LGHDT and CDR2 YNNKEL (reference sequence). This CDR3 is 12 amino acids long. The V end was cut by 1 base, the J end by 6 bases, with 6 bases between. The DNA of the CDR3 is TGTGCCAGCAGCCAAGCCGGGAATGGCTACACCTTC. The encoded protein is CASSQAGNGYTF. The variable domain in full, completed from reference TRBV3-1 and TRBJ1-2, reads DTAVSQTPKYLVTQMGNDKSIKCEQNLGHDTMYWYKQDSKKFLKIMFSYNNKELIINETVPNRFSPKSPDKAHLNLHINSLELGDSAVYFCASSQAGNGYTFGSGTRLTVV.

Many counts were recorded for this clonotype. The rearrangement joins TRBV3-1 to TRBJ1-2; perhaps TRBD1 as D (6 bases). The CDR3 length is 13 residues. V shed 1 base and J shed 6 bases, with 9 bases lying between them. Germline V gives CDR1 LGHDT, CDR2 YNNKEL (reference sequence). Here the CDR3 reads CASSQAQGNGYTF. The CDR3 DNA reads TGTGCCAGCAGCCAAGCTCAGGGGAATGGCTACACCTTC.

This clonotype was found many times. The chain has TRBV3-1 and TRBJ1-1; maybe TRBD1 (6 bases). Per germline, CDR1 LGHDT and CDR2 YNNKEL (reference sequence). V was shortened by 6 bases and J by 5 bases, with 16 bases between the two germline ends. The CDR3 runs 14 residues. The CDR3 DNA reads TGTGCCAGCAGTTTCGACAGGAAGGGGACTGAAGCTTTCTTT. Its translation is CASSFDRKGTEAFF.

This chain joins TRBV4-1 and TRBJ2-5; TRBD1 matches 7 bases. The CDR3 is made up of 15 amino acids. With 3 bases clipped from V and 1 base from J, the junction kept 5 bases outside the gene matches. Germline CDR1 MGHRA, CDR2 YSYEKL. CDR3 DNA: TGCGCCAGCAGCCATAGACAGGGATCCCAAGAGACCCAGTACTTC. Residues: CASSHRQGSQETQYF.

This clonotype was seen ten or more times. This rearrangement joins TRBV24-1 to TRBJ2-3; D call uncertain. The germline V and J ends were trimmed by 2 bases and 0 bases, with 5 bases remaining between them. Germline CDR1 KGHDR, CDR2 SFDVKD. The CDR3 has 14 residues. For the CDR3, the DNA is TGTGCCACCAGTGATTCCAAGAGCACAGATACGCAGTATTTT. Its translation is CATSDSKSTDTQYF.

This clonotype turned up a few times. The gene calls are TRBV20-1 and TRBJ2-1, with TRBD1 identical over 8 bases. The CDR3 sequence is 13 residues long. CDR1 and CDR2 from the germline V gene are DFQATT and SNEGSKA (reference sequence). Trimming at V came to 2 bases and at J to 7 bases, leaving 4 bases not matched to a gene. CDR3 amino acids: CSARQGARNEQFF. CDR3 coding DNA: TGCAGTGCTAGACAGGGGGCGAGGAATGAGCAGTTCTTC.

This clonotype has more than one count but fewer than ten. J is TRBJ2-2 and V is TRBV10-3; 10 nucleotides align to TRBD2. CDR3 length: 18 residues. Germline V gives CDR1 ENHRY, CDR2 SYGVKD. Trimming removed 0 bases from V and 1 base from J; junction bases left unmatched: 5. The CDR3, as DNA: TGTGCCATCAGTGAGTCGGGTAGCGGGAGGTTGAACACCGGGGAGCTGTTTTTT. Protein product: CAISESGSGRLNTGELFF.

In its sample, this clonotype was seen a few times. The CDR3 loop reads CASSLRRWGPSTDTQYF. CDR3 in DNA: TGTGCCAGCAGCTTACGTCGTTGGGGTCCAAGCACAGATACGCAGTATTTT. The genes are TRBV7-8 and TRBJ2-3; D gene ambiguous. V shed 2 bases and J shed 0 bases, with 15 bases lying between them. CDR3 length: 17 amino acids. Germline V gene data show CDR1 as SGHVS and CDR2 as FQNEAQ.

This clonotype was found a few times. The gene calls are TRBV5-6 and TRBJ1-2; D may be TRBD1 (5 bases). Germline V gene sequence: CDR1 SGHDT, CDR2 YYEEEE. The V end was cut by 3 bases, the J end by 10 bases, with 22 bases between. CDR3 size: 15 residues. CDR3 DNA sequence: TGTGCCAGCAGCTCCGGAATGGGGGGTATTATTGCCTACACCTTC. It yields the protein CASSSGMGGIIAYTF.

This clonotype appeared many times. V gene TRBV7-9 combines with J gene TRBJ2-2; 9 bases match TRBD1. The CDR3 totals 15 residues. Germline CDR1 is SEHNR and CDR2 is FQNEAQ (reference sequence). V shed 4 bases, J shed 5 bases, and the junction held 5 bases outside the gene matches. The CDR3 here is CASSSSGTGTGELFF. Here the CDR3 DNA reads TGTGCCAGCAGCTCCTCTGGGACAGGGACCGGGGAGCTGTTTTTT.

The chain couples TRBV7-9 to TRBJ2-1; 9 bases agree with TRBD2. This CDR3 spans 16 amino acids. The germline CDR1 and CDR2 sequences are SEHNR and FQNEAQ (reference sequence). Trimming at V came to 0 bases and at J to 5 bases, leaving 5 bases not matched to a gene. CDR3 in DNA: TGTGCCAGCAGCTTAGCGTCGACTAGCGGCCACAATGAGCAGTTCTTC. Translated: CASSLASTSGHNEQFF.

The chain joins TRBV4-1 to TRBJ2-7, with D possibly being TRBD1 or TRBD2 (6 bases each). Trimming shortened V by 2 bases and J by 6 bases, and 14 bases separated the two germline ends. Germline CDR1 is MGHRA and CDR2 is YSYEKL. The CDR3 is 14 amino acids. The CDR3 nucleotides read TGCGCCAGCAGCCAAACAGGAGGGGGAATCGAGCAGTACTTC. Amino acids: CASSQTGGGIEQYF.

On this clonotype itself: A much larger clone lies one base from this, so it may be a read error. The chain employs TRBV6-5 and TRBJ2-3; 8 bases line up with TRBD2. The CDR3 has 17 amino acids. Looked up from germline, CDR1 is MNHEY and CDR2 is SVGAGI. Trimming took 2 bases from V and 3 from J; bases not matched to a gene: 10. CDR3 DNA sequence: TGTGCCAGCAGTTACAGCTACGCAGCGGGAGCGACAGATACGCAGTATTTT. This codes for CASSYSYAAGATDTQYF.

The genes are TRBV10-3 and TRBJ2-1, with 7 positions matching TRBD2. Trimming at V came to 0 bases and at J to 7 bases, leaving 3 bases not matched to a gene. The CDR3 consists of 14 residues. Germline V gene data show CDR1 as ENHRY and CDR2 as SYGVKD. The CDR3 DNA follows: TGTGCCATCAGTGAGTCGGGACTAAGAAATGAGCAGTTCTTC. Its protein product is CAISESGLRNEQFF.